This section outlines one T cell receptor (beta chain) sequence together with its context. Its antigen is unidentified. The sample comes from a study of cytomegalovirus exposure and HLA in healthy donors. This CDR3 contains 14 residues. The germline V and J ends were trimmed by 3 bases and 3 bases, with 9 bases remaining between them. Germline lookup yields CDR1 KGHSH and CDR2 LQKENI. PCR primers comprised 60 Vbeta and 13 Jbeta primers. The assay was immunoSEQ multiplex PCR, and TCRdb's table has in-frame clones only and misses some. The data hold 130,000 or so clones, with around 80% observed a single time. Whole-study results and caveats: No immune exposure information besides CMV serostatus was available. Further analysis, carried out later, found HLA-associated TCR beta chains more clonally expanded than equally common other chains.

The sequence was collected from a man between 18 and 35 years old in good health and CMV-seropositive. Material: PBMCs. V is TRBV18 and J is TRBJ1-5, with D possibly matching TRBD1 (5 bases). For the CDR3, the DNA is TGTGCCAGCTCACCGGGGGGAAACAATCAGCCCCAGCATTTT. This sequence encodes CASSPGGNNQPQHF.